A selection of T cell receptor beta chains follows, all from one sample in a study of regulatory T cells. Data came from immunoSEQ multiplex PCR; TCRdb stores just in-frame clones and leaves some out. The sample lists around 2,500 clones; about 91% were seen once. The material sequenced was CD4+ Tregs sorted from blood. The receptors stem from a child between 10 and 17 years old with CD3G deficiency. The CDR3 runs from the conserved cysteine through the conserved F or W. The order of the fields is V gene, J gene, clone size, D gene, CDR3 protein, CDR3 DNA. A D gene is named only where the DNA matches it firmly. Clone size is not always given. Where it is, it says once, few, many or a class for expanded clones.

v_gene: TRBV7-6
j_gene: TRBJ2-7
abundance: -
d_gene: -
CDR3aa: CASSTSQGAEQYF
CDR3nt: TGTGCCAGCAGTACGTCCCAGGGTGCTGAGCAGTACTTC

v_gene: TRBV6-1
j_gene: TRBJ2-5
abundance: -
d_gene: -
CDR3aa: CASSEGWRGRYF
CDR3nt: TGTGCCAGCAGTGAGGGTTGGCGGGGAAGGTACTTC

v_gene: TRBV7-9
j_gene: TRBJ2-6
abundance: -
d_gene: TRBD2
CDR3aa: CASRPGLAGEAGANVLTF
CDR3nt: TGTGCCAGCAGACCGGGACTAGCGGGAGAGGCTGGGGCCAACGTCCTGACTTTC

v_gene: TRBV6-1
j_gene: TRBJ2-7
abundance: few
d_gene: -
CDR3aa: CASSARDKRYEQYF
CDR3nt: TGTGCCAGCAGTGCGCGGGATAAGCGCTACGAGCAGTACTTC

v_gene: TRBV5-1
j_gene: TRBJ1-2
abundance: -
d_gene: -
CDR3aa: CASRTDSGGYTF
CDR3nt: TGCGCCAGCAGGACAGACAGCGGAGGCTACACCTTC

v_gene: TRBV19
j_gene: TRBJ2-2
abundance: -
d_gene: -
CDR3aa: CATRPGQRTGELFF
CDR3nt: TGTGCCACTAGGCCAGGGCAGAGGACCGGGGAGCTGTTTTTT

v_gene: TRBV28
j_gene: TRBJ2-1
abundance: -
d_gene: -
CDR3aa: CASSPPRLEQFF
CDR3nt: TGTGCCAGCAGCCCCCCGAGACTTGAGCAGTTCTTC

v_gene: TRBV7-8
j_gene: TRBJ2-6
abundance: once
d_gene: TRBD1
CDR3aa: CASSSGTGTFSGANVLTF
CDR3nt: TGTGCCAGCAGCTCCGGGACAGGGACCTTCTCTGGGGCCAACGTCCTGACTTTC

v_gene: TRBV28
j_gene: TRBJ2-7
abundance: -
d_gene: TRBD2
CDR3aa: CASSVGGYGLSGTSYEQYF
CDR3nt: TGTGCCAGCAGTGTGGGGGGATATGGACTAAGCGGGACCTCCTACGAGCAGTACTTC

v_gene: TRBV7-9
j_gene: TRBJ2-3
abundance: -
d_gene: TRBD2
CDR3aa: CASSPGTKLSTDTQYF
CDR3nt: TGTGCCAGCAGCCCTGGGACTAAACTAAGCACAGATACGCAGTATTTT

v_gene: TRBV7-9
j_gene: TRBJ2-1
abundance: -
d_gene: TRBD2
CDR3aa: CASSSRLAVNEQFF
CDR3nt: TGTGCCAGCAGCTCCAGACTAGCGGTTAATGAGCAGTTCTTC

v_gene: TRBV5-1
j_gene: TRBJ2-3
abundance: -
d_gene: -
CDR3aa: CASSYELGDTQYF
CDR3nt: TGCGCCAGCTCCTACGAGCTCGGAGATACGCAGTATTTT

v_gene: TRBV6-1
j_gene: TRBJ2-7
abundance: -
d_gene: -
CDR3aa: CASSARDKNYEQYF
CDR3nt: TGTGCCAGCAGTGCCCGGGACAAGAATTACGAGCAGTACTTC

v_gene: TRBV6-1
j_gene: TRBJ2-7
abundance: -
d_gene: TRBD1
CDR3aa: CASRLRDRSYEQYF
CDR3nt: TGTGCCAGCAGACTCCGGGACAGGTCCTACGAGCAGTACTTC

v_gene: TRBV11-2
j_gene: TRBJ2-1
abundance: -
d_gene: TRBD2
CDR3aa: CASSPWTSGRSSSEQFF
CDR3nt: TGTGCCAGCAGCCCTTGGACTAGCGGGAGGAGTAGTAGTGAGCAGTTCTTC

v_gene: TRBV6-1
j_gene: TRBJ1-4
abundance: -
d_gene: -
CDR3aa: CASSEGGKDPKLFF
CDR3nt: TGTGCCAGCAGTGAAGGGGGGAAGGACCCTAAACTGTTTTTT

v_gene: TRBV27
j_gene: TRBJ2-1
abundance: -
d_gene: TRBD1
CDR3aa: CASSPLPGTGAGEQFF
CDR3nt: TGTGCCAGCAGTCCGCTGCCCGGGACAGGGGCAGGTGAGCAGTTCTTC

v_gene: TRBV5-1
j_gene: TRBJ1-1
abundance: once
d_gene: TRBD1
CDR3aa: CASSLGQGLRDTEAFF
CDR3nt: TGCGCCAGCAGCTTGGGACAGGGTCTACGGGACACTGAAGCTTTCTTT

v_gene: TRBV11-2
j_gene: TRBJ2-7
abundance: -
d_gene: TRBD1
CDR3aa: CASSLGGTGAYEQYF
CDR3nt: TGTGCCAGCAGCTTAGGGGGGACAGGGGCCTACGAGCAGTACTTC

v_gene: TRBV19
j_gene: TRBJ1-1
abundance: -
d_gene: -
CDR3aa: CASSKRLNTEAFF
CDR3nt: TGTGCCAGTAGTAAACGGTTGAACACTGAAGCTTTCTTT

v_gene: TRBV19
j_gene: TRBJ2-2
abundance: once
d_gene: -
CDR3aa: CASSSRGNTGELFF
CDR3nt: TGTGCCAGTAGTAGTCGGGGGAACACCGGGGAGCTGTTTTTT

v_gene: TRBV28
j_gene: TRBJ2-2
abundance: -
d_gene: TRBD2
CDR3aa: CASSSGLAGRTGELFF
CDR3nt: TGTGCCAGCAGTTCCGGACTAGCGGGTCGTACCGGGGAGCTGTTTTTT

v_gene: TRBV10-2
j_gene: TRBJ2-7
abundance: -
d_gene: TRBD1
CDR3aa: CASRRGRSYEQYF
CDR3nt: TGCGCCAGCAGAAGGGGGCGCTCCTACGAGCAGTACTTC

v_gene: TRBV6-1
j_gene: TRBJ2-1
abundance: -
d_gene: -
CDR3aa: CASSEAGPIGEQFF
CDR3nt: TGTGCCAGCAGTGAAGCGGGGCCCATCGGGGAGCAGTTCTTC

v_gene: TRBV7-8
j_gene: TRBJ2-7
abundance: once
d_gene: TRBD2
CDR3aa: CASSPRSIAGATRGEQYF
CDR3nt: TGTGCCAGCAGCCCCCGGTCGATAGCGGGAGCTACCCGGGGGGAGCAGTACTTC

v_gene: TRBV7-9
j_gene: TRBJ1-4
abundance: few
d_gene: TRBD1
CDR3aa: CASSHGQGEKLFF
CDR3nt: TGTGCCAGCAGCCATGGACAGGGGGAAAAACTGTTTTTT

v_gene: TRBV7-8
j_gene: TRBJ2-1
abundance: -
d_gene: -
CDR3aa: CASSYKWDSGYNEQFF
CDR3nt: TGTGCCAGCAGCTATAAATGGGATAGCGGTTACAATGAGCAGTTCTTC

v_gene: TRBV6-1
j_gene: TRBJ2-7
abundance: -
d_gene: -
CDR3aa: CATSRGDRRYEQYF
CDR3nt: TGTGCCACCTCAAGAGGGGACCGCCGCTACGAGCAGTACTTC

v_gene: TRBV5-1
j_gene: TRBJ2-2
abundance: -
d_gene: -
CDR3aa: CASSLTGAIGELFF
CDR3nt: TGCGCCAGCAGCTTGACCGGGGCTATCGGGGAGCTGTTTTTT

v_gene: TRBV7-9
j_gene: TRBJ2-1
abundance: -
d_gene: -
CDR3aa: CASSLGAQSTEQFF
CDR3nt: TGTGCCAGCAGCTTAGGGGCGCAGTCAACTGAGCAGTTCTTC

v_gene: TRBV28
j_gene: TRBJ1-5
abundance: once
d_gene: TRBD1
CDR3aa: CASSKRTGRNSNQPQHF
CDR3nt: TGTGCCAGCAGTAAAAGGACAGGACGAAATAGCAATCAGCCCCAGCATTTT

v_gene: TRBV28
j_gene: TRBJ2-3
abundance: -
d_gene: TRBD2
CDR3aa: CASKASGRSTQYF
CDR3nt: TGTGCCAGCAAGGCTAGCGGGAGAAGTACGCAGTATTTT

v_gene: TRBV6-1
j_gene: TRBJ2-7
abundance: -
d_gene: -
CDR3aa: CASSERAGYYEQYF
CDR3nt: TGTGCCAGCAGTGAAAGGGCGGGGTACTACGAGCAGTACTTC

v_gene: TRBV7-9
j_gene: TRBJ2-5
abundance: -
d_gene: -
CDR3aa: CASSMDGKRKETQYF
CDR3nt: TGTGCCAGCAGCATGGACGGGAAAAGGAAAGAGACCCAGTACTTC

v_gene: TRBV5-1
j_gene: TRBJ1-4
abundance: -
d_gene: -
CDR3aa: CASSPTSGQNEKLFF
CDR3nt: TGCGCCAGCAGCCCCACGTCGGGTCAGAATGAAAAACTGTTTTTT

v_gene: TRBV27
j_gene: TRBJ2-5
abundance: -
d_gene: TRBD2
CDR3aa: CASSPGLGGTQYF
CDR3nt: TGTGCCAGCAGTCCGGGACTAGGCGGGACCCAGTACTTC

v_gene: TRBV6-1
j_gene: TRBJ1-2
abundance: -
d_gene: -
CDR3aa: CASSEDRVRYGYTF
CDR3nt: TGTGCCAGCAGTGAAGACAGGGTTCGCTATGGCTACACCTTC

v_gene: TRBV28
j_gene: TRBJ2-2
abundance: -
d_gene: -
CDR3aa: CASSRETGPNTGELFF
CDR3nt: TGTGCCAGCAGTCGGGAGACAGGGCCCAACACCGGGGAGCTGTTTTTT

v_gene: TRBV11-2
j_gene: TRBJ2-5
abundance: once
d_gene: TRBD2
CDR3aa: CASSLAGAGGGRAQYF
CDR3nt: TGTGCCAGCAGCTTAGCAGGAGCGGGAGGCGGCCGGGCCCAGTACTTC

v_gene: TRBV5-1
j_gene: TRBJ2-7
abundance: -
d_gene: -
CDR3aa: CASSLGGSEQYF
CDR3nt: TGCGCCAGCAGCTTGGGAGGGAGCGAGCAGTACTTC

v_gene: TRBV28
j_gene: TRBJ2-7
abundance: -
d_gene: TRBD2
CDR3aa: CASSPLTSGSGEQYF
CDR3nt: TGTGCCAGCAGCCCATTGACTAGCGGGAGCGGCGAGCAGTACTTC

v_gene: TRBV7-9
j_gene: TRBJ2-6
abundance: -
d_gene: -
CDR3aa: CASSFGQRLSGANVLTF
CDR3nt: TGTGCCAGCAGCTTCGGACAGAGACTATCTGGGGCCAACGTCCTGACTTTC

v_gene: TRBV18
j_gene: TRBJ2-4
abundance: -
d_gene: TRBD1
CDR3aa: CASSLTGFGTKNIQYF
CDR3nt: TGTGCCAGCTCACTGACAGGGTTCGGGACCAAAAACATTCAGTACTTC

v_gene: TRBV5-1
j_gene: TRBJ2-3
abundance: once
d_gene: TRBD2
CDR3aa: CASSLGLAGSSDTQYF
CDR3nt: TGCGCCAGCAGCTTGGGACTAGCGGGTTCATCAGATACGCAGTATTTT

v_gene: TRBV6-1
j_gene: TRBJ1-1
abundance: few
d_gene: TRBD1
CDR3aa: CASLLTGQNTEAFF
CDR3nt: TGTGCCAGCCTATTGACAGGGCAGAACACTGAAGCTTTCTTT

v_gene: TRBV10-2
j_gene: TRBJ2-3
abundance: -
d_gene: -
CDR3aa: CASRLAGTDTQYF
CDR3nt: TGCGCCAGCAGACTAGCCGGCACAGATACGCAGTATTTT

v_gene: TRBV28
j_gene: TRBJ2-7
abundance: once
d_gene: -
CDR3aa: CASSFGVRQGGEQYF
CDR3nt: TGTGCCAGCAGTTTTGGTGTCCGACAGGGAGGCGAGCAGTACTTC

v_gene: TRBV5-1
j_gene: TRBJ2-5
abundance: -
d_gene: TRBD2
CDR3aa: CASSLLSGSSQETQYF
CDR3nt: TGCGCCAGCAGCTTGCTTAGCGGGAGTTCCCAAGAGACCCAGTACTTC

v_gene: TRBV28
j_gene: TRBJ2-7
abundance: -
d_gene: TRBD2
CDR3aa: CASSDPSGRGHEQYF
CDR3nt: TGTGCCAGCAGTGACCCTAGCGGGAGGGGGCATGAGCAGTACTTC

v_gene: TRBV6-6
j_gene: TRBJ2-3
abundance: -
d_gene: TRBD2
CDR3aa: CASNRDYGTDTQYF
CDR3nt: TGTGCCAGCAACCGGGACTATGGCACAGATACGCAGTATTTT